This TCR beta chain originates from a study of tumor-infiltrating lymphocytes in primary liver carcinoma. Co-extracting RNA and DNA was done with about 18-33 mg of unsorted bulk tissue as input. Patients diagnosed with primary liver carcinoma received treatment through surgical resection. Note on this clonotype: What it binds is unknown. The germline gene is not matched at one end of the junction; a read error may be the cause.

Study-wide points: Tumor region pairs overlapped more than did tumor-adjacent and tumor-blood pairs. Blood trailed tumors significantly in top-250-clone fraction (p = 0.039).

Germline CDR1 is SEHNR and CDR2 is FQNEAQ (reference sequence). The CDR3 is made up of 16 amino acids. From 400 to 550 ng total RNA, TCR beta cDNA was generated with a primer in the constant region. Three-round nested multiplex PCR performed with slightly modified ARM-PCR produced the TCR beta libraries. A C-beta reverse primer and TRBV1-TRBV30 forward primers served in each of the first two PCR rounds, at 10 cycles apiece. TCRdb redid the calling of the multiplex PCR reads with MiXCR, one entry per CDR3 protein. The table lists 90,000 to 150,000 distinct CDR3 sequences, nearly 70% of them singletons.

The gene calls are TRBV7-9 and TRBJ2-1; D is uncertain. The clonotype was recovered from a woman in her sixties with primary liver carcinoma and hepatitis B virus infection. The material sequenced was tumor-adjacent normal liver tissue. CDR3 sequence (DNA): TGTACCAGCTCCGGGTTGAGTCTAGTCCCCTACAATGAGCTGTTCTTC. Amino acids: CTSSGLSLVPYNELFF.